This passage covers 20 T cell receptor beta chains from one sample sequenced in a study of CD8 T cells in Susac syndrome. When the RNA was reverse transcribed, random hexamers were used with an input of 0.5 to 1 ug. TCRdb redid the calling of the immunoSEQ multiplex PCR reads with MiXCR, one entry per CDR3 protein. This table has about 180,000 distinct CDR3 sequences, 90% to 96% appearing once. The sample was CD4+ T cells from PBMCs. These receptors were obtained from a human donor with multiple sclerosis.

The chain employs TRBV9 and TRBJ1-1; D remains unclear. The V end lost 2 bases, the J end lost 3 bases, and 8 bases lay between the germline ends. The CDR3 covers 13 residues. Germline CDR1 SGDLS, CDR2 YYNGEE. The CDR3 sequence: CASSVGLDTEAFF. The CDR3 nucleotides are TGTGCCAGCAGCGTGGGTTTGGACACTGAAGCTTTCTTT. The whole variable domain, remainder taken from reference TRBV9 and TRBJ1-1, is DSGVTQTPKHLITATGQRVTLRCSPRSGDLSVYWYQQSLDQGLQFLIQYYNGEERAKGNILERFSAQQFPDLHSELNLSSLELGDSALYFCASSVGLDTEAFFGQGTRLTVV.

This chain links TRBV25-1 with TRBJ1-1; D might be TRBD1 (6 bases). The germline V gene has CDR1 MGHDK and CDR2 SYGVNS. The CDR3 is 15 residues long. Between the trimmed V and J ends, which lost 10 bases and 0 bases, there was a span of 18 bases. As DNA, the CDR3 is TGTGCCAACAACGGAGGGGGAATAGTGAACACTGAAGCTTTCTTT. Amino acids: CANNGGGIVNTEAFF.

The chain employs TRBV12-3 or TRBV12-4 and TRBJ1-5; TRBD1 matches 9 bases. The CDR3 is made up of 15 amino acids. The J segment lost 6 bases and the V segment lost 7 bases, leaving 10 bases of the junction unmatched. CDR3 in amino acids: CASTDYDRGIQPQHF. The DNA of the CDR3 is TGTGCCAGCACCGACTATGACAGGGGGATTCAGCCCCAGCATTTT.

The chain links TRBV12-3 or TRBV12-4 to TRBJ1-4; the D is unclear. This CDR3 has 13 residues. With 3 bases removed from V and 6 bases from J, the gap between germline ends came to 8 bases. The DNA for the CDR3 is TGTGCCAGCAGTTTTGCTGGGGATGAAAAACTGTTTTTT. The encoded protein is CASSFAGDEKLFF.

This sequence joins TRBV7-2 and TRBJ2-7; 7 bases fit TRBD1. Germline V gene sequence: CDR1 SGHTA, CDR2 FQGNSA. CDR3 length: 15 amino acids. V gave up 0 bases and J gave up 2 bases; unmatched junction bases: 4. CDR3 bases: TGTGCCAGCAGCTTAGCAGGGACAGCTGCCTACGAGCAGTACTTC. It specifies CASSLAGTAAYEQYF.

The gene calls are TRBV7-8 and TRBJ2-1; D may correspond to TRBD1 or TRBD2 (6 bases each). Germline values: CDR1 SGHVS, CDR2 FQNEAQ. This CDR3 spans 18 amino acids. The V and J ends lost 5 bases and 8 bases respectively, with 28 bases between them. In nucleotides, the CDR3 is TGTGCCAGCAGCACCCAAGGAGGGGCGGGCGGCGAGGGGGATGAGCAGTTCTTC. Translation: CASSTQGGAGGEGDEQFF.

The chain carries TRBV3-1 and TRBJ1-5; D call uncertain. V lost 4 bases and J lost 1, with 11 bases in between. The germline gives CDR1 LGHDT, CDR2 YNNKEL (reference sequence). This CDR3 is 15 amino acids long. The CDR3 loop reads CASSPSLGSNQPQHF. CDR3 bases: TGTGCCAGCAGCCCTTCTCTGGGAAGCAATCAGCCCCAGCATTTT.

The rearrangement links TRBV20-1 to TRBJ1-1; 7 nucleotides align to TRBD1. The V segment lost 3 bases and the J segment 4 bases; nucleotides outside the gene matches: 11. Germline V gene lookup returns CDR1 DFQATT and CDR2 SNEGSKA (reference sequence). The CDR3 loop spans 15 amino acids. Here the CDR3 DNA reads TGCAGTGCTAGTGAGGGGGCAGGGGAAGGCACTGAAGCTTTCTTT. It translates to CSASEGAGEGTEAFF.

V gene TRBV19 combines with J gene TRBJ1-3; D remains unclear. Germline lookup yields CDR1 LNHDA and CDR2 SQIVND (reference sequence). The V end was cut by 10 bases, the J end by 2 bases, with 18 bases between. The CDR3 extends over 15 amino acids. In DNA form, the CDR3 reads TGTGCCACCGTAAGCGGCGGTTTCGCTGGAAACACCATATATTTT. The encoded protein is CATVSGGFAGNTIYF.

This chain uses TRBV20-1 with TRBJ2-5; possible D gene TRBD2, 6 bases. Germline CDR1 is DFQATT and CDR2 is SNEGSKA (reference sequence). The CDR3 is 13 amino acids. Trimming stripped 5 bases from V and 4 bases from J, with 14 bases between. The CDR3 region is CSAPPLGGETQYF. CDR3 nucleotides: TGCAGTGCTCCCCCCTTGGGAGGAGAGACCCAGTACTTC.

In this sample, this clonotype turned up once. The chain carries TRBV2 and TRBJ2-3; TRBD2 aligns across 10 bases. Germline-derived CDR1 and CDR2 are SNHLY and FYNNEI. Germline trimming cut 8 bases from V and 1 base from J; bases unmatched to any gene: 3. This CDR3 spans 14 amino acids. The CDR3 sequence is CASPSGGRTDTQYF. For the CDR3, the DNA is TGTGCCAGCCCTAGCGGGGGTCGCACAGATACGCAGTATTTT.

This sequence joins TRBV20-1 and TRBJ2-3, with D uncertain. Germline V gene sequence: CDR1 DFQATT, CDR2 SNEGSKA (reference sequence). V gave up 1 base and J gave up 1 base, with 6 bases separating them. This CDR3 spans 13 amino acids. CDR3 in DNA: TGCAGTGCTAGAGCCACCGGCACAGATACGCAGTATTTT. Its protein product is CSARATGTDTQYF.

The CDR3 DNA sequence: TGTGCCAGCAGCCAAGATGGTCTCTATGGCTACACCTTC. Its translation: CASSQDGLYGYTF. V and J are TRBV14 and TRBJ1-2; no reliable D call. The V end lost 0 bases, the J end lost 4 bases, and 6 bases lay between the germline ends. This CDR3 comprises 13 residues. Germline CDR1 and CDR2: SGHDN and FVKESK.

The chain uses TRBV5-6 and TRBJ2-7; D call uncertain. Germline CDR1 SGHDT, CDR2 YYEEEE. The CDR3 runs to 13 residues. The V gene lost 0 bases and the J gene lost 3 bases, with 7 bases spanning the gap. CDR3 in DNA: TGTGCCAGCAGCTTGGGGGGAATCTACGAGCAGTACTTC. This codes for CASSLGGIYEQYF.

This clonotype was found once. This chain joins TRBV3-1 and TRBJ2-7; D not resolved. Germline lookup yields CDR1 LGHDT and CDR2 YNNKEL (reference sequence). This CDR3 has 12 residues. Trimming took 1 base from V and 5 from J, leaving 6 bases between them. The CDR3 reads CASSQVGNEQYF. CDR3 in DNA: TGTGCCAGCAGCCAAGTTGGGAACGAGCAGTACTTC.

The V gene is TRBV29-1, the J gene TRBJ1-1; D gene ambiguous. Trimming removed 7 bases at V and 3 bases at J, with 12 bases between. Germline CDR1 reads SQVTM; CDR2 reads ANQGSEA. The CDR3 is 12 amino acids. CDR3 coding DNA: TGCAGCGCGCAAGATAGATACACTGAAGCTTTCTTT. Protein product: CSAQDRYTEAFF.

DNA of the CDR3: TGTGCCAGCAGCCTGCGGGCAGGGCTAAATGAAAAACTGTTTTTT. Translation: CASSLRAGLNEKLFF. The rearrangement links TRBV3-1 to TRBJ1-4; weak D call: TRBD1 (5 bases). The CDR3 spans 15 residues. V was shortened by 4 bases and J by 5 bases, with 14 bases between the two germline ends. Germline V gene sequence: CDR1 LGHDT, CDR2 YNNKEL (reference sequence).

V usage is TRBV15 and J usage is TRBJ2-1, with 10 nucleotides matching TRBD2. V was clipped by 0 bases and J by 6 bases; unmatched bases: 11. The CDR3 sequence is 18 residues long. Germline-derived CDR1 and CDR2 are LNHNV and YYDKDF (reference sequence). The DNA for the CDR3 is TGTGCCACCAGCAGAGAGCGGCTAGCGGGGGTGAACATCAATGAGCAGTTCTTC. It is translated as CATSRERLAGVNINEQFF.

This chain's CDR3 is CATSNPGRRNSYEQYF. For the CDR3, the DNA is TGTGCCACCAGCAACCCGGGACGGAGGAACTCCTACGAGCAGTACTTC. V and J are TRBV15 and TRBJ2-7, with D possibly being TRBD1 or TRBD2 (5 bases each). Germline assignment: CDR1 LNHNV and CDR2 YYDKDF (reference sequence). V dropped 4 bases and J dropped 0 bases, with 16 bases sitting between them. This CDR3 region has 16 residues.

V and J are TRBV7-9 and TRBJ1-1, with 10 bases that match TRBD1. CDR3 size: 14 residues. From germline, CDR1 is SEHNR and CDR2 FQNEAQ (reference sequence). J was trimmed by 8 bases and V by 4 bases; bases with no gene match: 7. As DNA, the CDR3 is TGTGCCAGCAGCTCCGGGACAGGGGTGTGGGAAGCTTTCTTT. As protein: CASSSGTGVWEAFF.